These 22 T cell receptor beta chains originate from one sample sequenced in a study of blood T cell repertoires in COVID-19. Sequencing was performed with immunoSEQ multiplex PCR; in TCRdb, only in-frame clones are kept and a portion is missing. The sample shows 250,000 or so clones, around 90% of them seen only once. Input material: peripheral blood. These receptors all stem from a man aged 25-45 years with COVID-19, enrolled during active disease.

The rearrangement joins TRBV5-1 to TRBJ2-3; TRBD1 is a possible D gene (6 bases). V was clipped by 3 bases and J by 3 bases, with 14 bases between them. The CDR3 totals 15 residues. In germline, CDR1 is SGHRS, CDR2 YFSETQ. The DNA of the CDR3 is TGCGCCAGCAGCTCACAGGGAAGTGCGACAGATACGCAGTATTTT. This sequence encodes CASSSQGSATDTQYF. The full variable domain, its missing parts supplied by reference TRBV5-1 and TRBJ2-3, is KAGVTQTPRYLIKTRGQQVTLSCSPISGHRSVSWYQQTPGQGLQFLFEYFSETQRNKGNFPGRFSGRQFSNSRSEMNVSTLELGDSALYLCASSSQGSATDTQYFGPGTRLTVL.

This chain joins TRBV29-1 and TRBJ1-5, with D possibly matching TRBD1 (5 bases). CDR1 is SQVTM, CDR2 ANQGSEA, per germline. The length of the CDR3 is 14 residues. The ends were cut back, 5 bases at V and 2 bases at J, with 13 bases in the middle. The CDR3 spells CSVTEGRGNQPQHF. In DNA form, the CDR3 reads TGCAGCGTTACGGAGGGGCGCGGCAATCAGCCCCAGCATTTT.

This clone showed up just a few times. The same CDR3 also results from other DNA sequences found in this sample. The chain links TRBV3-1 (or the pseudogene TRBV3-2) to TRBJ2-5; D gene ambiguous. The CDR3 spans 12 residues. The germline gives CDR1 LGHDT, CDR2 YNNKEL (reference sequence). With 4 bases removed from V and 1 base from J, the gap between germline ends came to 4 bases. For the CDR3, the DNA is TGTGCCAGCAGCCTACTCCAAGAGACCCAGTACTTC. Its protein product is CASSLLQETQYF.

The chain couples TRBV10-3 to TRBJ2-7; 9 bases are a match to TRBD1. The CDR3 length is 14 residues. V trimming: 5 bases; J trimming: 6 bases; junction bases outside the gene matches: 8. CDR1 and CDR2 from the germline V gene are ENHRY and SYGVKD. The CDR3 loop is CAISPDRGFSEQYF. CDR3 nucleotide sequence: TGTGCCATCAGTCCGGACAGGGGTTTTAGCGAGCAGTACTTC.

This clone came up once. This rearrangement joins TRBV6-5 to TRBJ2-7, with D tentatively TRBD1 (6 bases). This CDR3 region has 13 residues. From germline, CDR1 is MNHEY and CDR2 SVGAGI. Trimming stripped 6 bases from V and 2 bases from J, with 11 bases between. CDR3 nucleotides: TGTGCCAGCAGGGACAGTCCAACCTACGAGCAGTACTTC. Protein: CASRDSPTYEQYF.

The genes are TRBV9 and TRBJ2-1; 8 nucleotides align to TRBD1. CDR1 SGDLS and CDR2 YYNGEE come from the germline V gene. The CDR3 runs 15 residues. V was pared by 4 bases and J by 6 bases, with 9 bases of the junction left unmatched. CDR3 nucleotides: TGTGCCAGCAGCTCCGGACAGGGATGGACCAATGAGCAGTTCTTC. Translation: CASSSGQGWTNEQFF.

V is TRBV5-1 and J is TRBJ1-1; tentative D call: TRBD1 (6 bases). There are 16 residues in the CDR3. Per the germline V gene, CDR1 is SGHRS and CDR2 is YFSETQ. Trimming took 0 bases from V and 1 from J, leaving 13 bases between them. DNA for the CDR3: TGCGCCAGCAGCTTGGTAATAGGGGGTTCGAACACTGAAGCTTTCTTT. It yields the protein CASSLVIGGSNTEAFF.

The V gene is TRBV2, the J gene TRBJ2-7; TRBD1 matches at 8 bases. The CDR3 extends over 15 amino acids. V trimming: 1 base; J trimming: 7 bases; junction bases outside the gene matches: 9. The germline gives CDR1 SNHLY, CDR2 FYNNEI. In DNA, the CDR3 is TGTGCCAGCAGTGAAGAACAGGGGGGTTTGGGAGAGCAGTACTTC. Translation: CASSEEQGGLGEQYF.

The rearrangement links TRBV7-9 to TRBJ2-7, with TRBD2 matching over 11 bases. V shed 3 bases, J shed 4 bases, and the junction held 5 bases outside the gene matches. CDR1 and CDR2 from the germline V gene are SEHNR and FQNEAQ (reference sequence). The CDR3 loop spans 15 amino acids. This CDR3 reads CASSFSGGAKYEQYF. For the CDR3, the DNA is TGTGCCAGCAGCTTTAGCGGGGGGGCTAAATACGAGCAGTACTTC.

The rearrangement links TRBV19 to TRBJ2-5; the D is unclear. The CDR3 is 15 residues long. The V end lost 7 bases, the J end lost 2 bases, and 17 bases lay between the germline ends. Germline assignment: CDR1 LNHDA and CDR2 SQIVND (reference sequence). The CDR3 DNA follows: TGTGCCAGTACCCCGACAAGTTCAAATCAAGAGACCCAGTACTTC. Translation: CASTPTSSNQETQYF.

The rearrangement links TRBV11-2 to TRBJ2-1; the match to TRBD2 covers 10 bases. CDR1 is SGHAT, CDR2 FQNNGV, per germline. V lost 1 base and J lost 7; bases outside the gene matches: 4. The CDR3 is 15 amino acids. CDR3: CASSLGASGGNEQFF. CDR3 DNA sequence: TGTGCCAGCAGCTTAGGTGCTAGCGGGGGTAATGAGCAGTTCTTC.

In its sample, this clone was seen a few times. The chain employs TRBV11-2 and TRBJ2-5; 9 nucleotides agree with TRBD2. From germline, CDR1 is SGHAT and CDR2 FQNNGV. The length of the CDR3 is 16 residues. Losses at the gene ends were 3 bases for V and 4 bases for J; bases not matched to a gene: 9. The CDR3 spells CASSLAGGLIRETQYF. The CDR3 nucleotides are TGTGCCAGCAGCTTGGCGGGGGGGCTTATCCGAGAGACCCAGTACTTC.

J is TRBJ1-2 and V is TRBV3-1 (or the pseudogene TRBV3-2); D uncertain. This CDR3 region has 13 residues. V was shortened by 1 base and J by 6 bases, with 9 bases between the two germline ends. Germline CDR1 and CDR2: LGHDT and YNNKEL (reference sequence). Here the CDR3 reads CASSQGRVDGYTF. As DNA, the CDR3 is TGTGCCAGCAGCCAAGGGAGGGTCGATGGCTACACCTTC.

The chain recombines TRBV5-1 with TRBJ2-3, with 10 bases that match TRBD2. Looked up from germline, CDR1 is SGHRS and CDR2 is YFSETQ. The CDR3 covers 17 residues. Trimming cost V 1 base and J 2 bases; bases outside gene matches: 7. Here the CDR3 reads CASSLFGSGGPTDTQYF. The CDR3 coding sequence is TGCGCCAGCAGCTTGTTCGGTAGCGGGGGGCCCACAGATACGCAGTATTTT. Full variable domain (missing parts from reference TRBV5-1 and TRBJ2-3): KAGVTQTPRYLIKTRGQQVTLSCSPISGHRSVSWYQQTPGQGLQFLFEYFSETQRNKGNFPGRFSGRQFSNSRSEMNVSTLELGDSALYLCASSLFGSGGPTDTQYFGPGTRLTVL.

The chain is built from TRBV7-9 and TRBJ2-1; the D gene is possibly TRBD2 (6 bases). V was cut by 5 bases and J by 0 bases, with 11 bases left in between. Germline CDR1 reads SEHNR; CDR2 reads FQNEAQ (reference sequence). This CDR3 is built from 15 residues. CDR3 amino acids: CASSPGVSSYNEQFF. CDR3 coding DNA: TGTGCCAGCAGCCCGGGGGTCAGCTCCTACAATGAGCAGTTCTTC.

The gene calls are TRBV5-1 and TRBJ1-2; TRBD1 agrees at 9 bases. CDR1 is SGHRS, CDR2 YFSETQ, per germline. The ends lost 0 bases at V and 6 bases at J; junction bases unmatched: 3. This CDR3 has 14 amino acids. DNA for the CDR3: TGCGCCAGCAGCTTGGAACAGGGGGCAGATGGCTACACCTTC. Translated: CASSLEQGADGYTF.

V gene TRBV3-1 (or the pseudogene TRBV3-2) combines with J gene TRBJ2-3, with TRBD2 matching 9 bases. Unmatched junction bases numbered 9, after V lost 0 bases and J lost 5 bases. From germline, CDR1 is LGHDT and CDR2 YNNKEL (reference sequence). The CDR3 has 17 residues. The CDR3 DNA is TGTGCCAGCAGCCAAGATAGGGGCGGGGGGGCCGTAGATACGCAGTATTTT. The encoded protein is CASSQDRGGGAVDTQYF.

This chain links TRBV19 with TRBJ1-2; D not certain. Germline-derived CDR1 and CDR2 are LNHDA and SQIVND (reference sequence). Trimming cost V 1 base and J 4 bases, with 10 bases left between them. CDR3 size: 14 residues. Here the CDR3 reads CASSIAELRYGYTF. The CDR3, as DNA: TGTGCCAGTAGTATAGCTGAGTTGCGCTATGGCTACACCTTC.

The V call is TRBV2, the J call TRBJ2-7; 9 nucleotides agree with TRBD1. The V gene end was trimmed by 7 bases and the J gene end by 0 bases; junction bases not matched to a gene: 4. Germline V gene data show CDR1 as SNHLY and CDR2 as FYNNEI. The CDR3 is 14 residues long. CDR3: CASNDRGSSYEQYF. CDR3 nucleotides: TGTGCCAGCAACGACAGGGGGTCCTCCTACGAGCAGTACTTC. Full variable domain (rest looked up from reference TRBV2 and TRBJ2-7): EPEVTQTPSHQVTQMGQEVILRCVPISNHLYFYWYRQILGQKVEFLVSFYNNEISEKSEIFDDQFSVERPDGSNFTLKIRSTKLEDSAMYFCASNDRGSSYEQYFGPGTRLTVT.

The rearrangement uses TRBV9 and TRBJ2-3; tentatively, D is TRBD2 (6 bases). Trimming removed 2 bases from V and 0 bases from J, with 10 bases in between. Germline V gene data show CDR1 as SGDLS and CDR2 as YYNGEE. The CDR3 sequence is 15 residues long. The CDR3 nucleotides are TGTGCCAGCAGCGTTAGCGGCACTAGCACAGATACGCAGTATTTT. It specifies CASSVSGTSTDTQYF.

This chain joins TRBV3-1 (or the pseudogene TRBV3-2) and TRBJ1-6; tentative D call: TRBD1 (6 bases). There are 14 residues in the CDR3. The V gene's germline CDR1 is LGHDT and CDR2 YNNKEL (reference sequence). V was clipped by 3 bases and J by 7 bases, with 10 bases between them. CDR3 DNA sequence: TGTGCCAGCAGCCACAGGGGCGTAAATTCACCCCTCCACTTT. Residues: CASSHRGVNSPLHF.

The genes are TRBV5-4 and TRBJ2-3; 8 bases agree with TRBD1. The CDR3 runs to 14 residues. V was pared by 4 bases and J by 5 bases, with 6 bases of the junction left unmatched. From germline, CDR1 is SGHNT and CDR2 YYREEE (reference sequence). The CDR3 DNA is TGTGCCAGCAGCCCCGGACAGGGATTAGATACGCAGTATTTT. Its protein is CASSPGQGLDTQYF.